The 14 T cell receptor beta chains listed next were all sequenced from one sample in a study of tumor-infiltrating lymphocytes in primary liver carcinoma listed by TCRdb under 2017. Without any cell sorting, total RNA and DNA were co-extracted from about 20-30 mg of bulk tissue using the AllPrep DNA/RNA mini kit. Sequencing instrument: Illumina HiSeq 2500. Starting from approximately 500 ng total RNA, TCRbeta-specific cDNA was produced by reverse transcription with a constant-region primer and ProtoScript II reverse transcriptase. The TCRbeta libraries were prepared through three rounds of nested multiplex PCR following a slightly modified ARM-PCR procedure. Each of the first two PCR rounds ran for about 11 cycles using multiplex TRBV1-TRBV30 forward primers together with a Cbeta reverse primer. TCRdb handled the public reads itself, with Q25 trimming in fastp and clone calling in MiXCR, and kept productive beta chains. Rows merge per CDR3 protein into single entries with the most common DNA and genes. This sample comprises tens of thousands of distinct CDR3 sequences, around 72% of them detected only once. About a fifth of the sample is in the top ten clones.

The sample consisted of liver tumor tissue from sampling region 2. Explained via the paper, the cell subset or site label denotes: tumor region T2, inferior pole. The receptor source for this set is a man aged 40-49 years with primary liver carcinoma and hepatitis B virus infection.

On this clonotype itself: The junction differs from germline at one of its ends, possibly a read error. The V call is TRBV11-2, the J call TRBJ2-1; tentatively, D is TRBD1 (5 bases). CDR3 length: 17 amino acids. Germline assignment: CDR1 SGHAT and CDR2 FQNNGV. The CDR3 is CASGLGIRVSSYNEQFF. The CDR3 DNA reads TGTGCCAGCGGCTTAGGTATCAGGGTGAGCTCCTACAATGAGCAGTTCTTC.

To note about this clonotype: The junction departs from germline at one end; a sequencing error may be responsible. CDR3 protein: CSIRTGGGDTQYF. The CDR3 nucleotides are TGCAGCATCCGGACGGGGGGTGGAGATACGCAGTATTTC. The chain employs TRBV29-1 and TRBJ2-3, with 7 nucleotides matching TRBD2. CDR3 length: 13 amino acids. In germline, CDR1 is SQVTM, CDR2 ANQGSEA.

By proportion, this clonotype is medium-sized. The chain carries TRBV12-3 or TRBV12-4 and TRBJ2-3; 8 positions match TRBD2. CDR3 length: 14 amino acids. The J segment lost 4 bases and the V segment lost 5 bases, leaving 5 bases of the junction unmatched. Here the CDR3 DNA reads TGTGCCAGCAGTCCCGGGACTAGGCCAGATACGCAGTATTTT. Translated, it gives CASSPGTRPDTQYF.

This clonotype was counted many times. J is TRBJ1-1 and V is TRBV19; D is ambiguous. The CDR3 is 15 residues long. Trimming shortened V by 3 bases and J by 1 base, and 12 bases separated the two germline ends. Looked up from germline, CDR1 is LNHDA and CDR2 is SQIVND (reference sequence). The CDR3 protein is CASSILGSRNTEAFF. The CDR3 bases are TGTGCCAGTAGTATCTTAGGGTCCCGGAACACTGAAGCTTTCTTT.

With respect to this clonotype: One end of the junction varies from germline; a read error may be responsible. The rearrangement links TRBV7-8 to TRBJ2-7, with TRBD1 as a possible D gene (6 bases). This CDR3 has 14 amino acids. The germline V gene has CDR1 SGHVS and CDR2 FQNEAQ. This chain's CDR3 is CAGSPRDIRYDQYF. CDR3 DNA: TGTGCCGGCAGCCCGAGGGACATCCGCTACGATCAGTACTTC.

This clonotype has more than one count but fewer than ten. The V gene is TRBV12-3 or TRBV12-4, the J gene TRBJ2-2, with 11 bases fitting TRBD1. The CDR3 has 15 residues. CDR3 nucleotide sequence: TGTACCGGCAGCACGGACAGGGGGCGCCCCGGGGAGCTGTTTTTT. It is translated as CTGSTDRGRPGELFF.

This chain uses TRBV5-1 with TRBJ2-7; 10 bases map to TRBD1. Germline V CDR1 and CDR2: SGHRS, YFSETQ. The V segment lost 4 bases and the J segment 5 bases; nucleotides outside the gene matches: 6. The CDR3 sequence is 14 residues long. CDR3 bases: TGCGCCAGCAGCCGGGGACAGGGGCGTGACGAGCAGTACTTC. Amino acid sequence: CASSRGQGRDEQYF.

Comment on this clonotype: One junction end disagrees with the germline gene, perhaps due to a read error. The chain employs TRBV6-6 and TRBJ2-2; 10 bases align to TRBD2. The germline gives CDR1 MNHNY, CDR2 SVGAGI (reference sequence). CDR3 length: 16 residues. In DNA form, the CDR3 reads TGTGCCAGCAACCCTAGCGGGAGAGGGGGGTTCGGGGAGCTCTTTTTT. Protein sequence: CASNPSGRGGFGELFF.

Points on this clonotype: The junction does not match germline at one end; this may be a read error. The CDR3 coding sequence is TGTACCGGCAGCTTATCCTACGATCAGTACTTC. Protein product: CTGSLSYDQYF. This chain connects TRBV11-2 to TRBJ2-7, with D unresolved. From germline, CDR1 is SGHAT and CDR2 FQNNGV. The CDR3 has 11 residues.

The V gene is TRBV5-6, the J gene TRBJ2-1; TRBD2 matches 7 bases. This CDR3 comprises 16 residues. Trimming took 2 bases from V and 6 from J; bases not matched to a gene: 11. Per the germline V gene, CDR1 is SGHDT and CDR2 is YYEEEE. This chain's CDR3 is CASSLVAGVGGNEQFF. The CDR3 DNA follows: TGTGCCAGCAGCTTAGTTGCGGGAGTTGGGGGCAATGAGCAGTTCTTC.

Of note for this clonotype: An end of the junction differs from the germline gene, which may be a read error. The chain carries TRBV5-4 and TRBJ2-1, with 8 bases matching TRBD2. CDR3 length: 15 residues. Germline V CDR1 and CDR2: SGHNT, YYREEE (reference sequence). CDR3 sequence (DNA): TGTACCAGCAGTCTCGTCGGGGGGGGTTACAATGAACAGTTCTTC. The encoded protein is CTSSLVGGGYNEQFF.

This clonotype was observed many times. This chain links TRBV6-1 with TRBJ1-3; 8 nucleotides align to TRBD1. Losses at the gene ends were 9 bases for V and 7 bases for J; bases not matched to a gene: 5. This CDR3 contains 12 residues. The germline V gene has CDR1 MNHNS and CDR2 SASEGT. The CDR3 sequence is CASGQGGNTIYF. As DNA, the CDR3 is TGTGCCAGTGGACAGGGAGGGAACACCATATATTTT.

V gene TRBV20-1 combines with J gene TRBJ1-1, with a possible D match to TRBD1 (6 bases). The CDR3 covers 12 residues. CDR1 and CDR2 (germline): DFQATT, SNEGSKA (reference sequence). The CDR3 DNA is TGCACTGCCGGAACAACAGGGTTGCAAGCTTTCTTT. Its translation is CTAGTTGLQAFF.

The CDR3 protein is CSALGGTSATSYEQYF. The CDR3 DNA is TGCAGCGCTCTAGGGGGGACTAGCGCAACCTCCTACGAGCAGTACTTC. This chain joins TRBV29-1 and TRBJ2-7; the match to TRBD2 covers 10 bases. The germline V gene encodes CDR1 SQVTM and CDR2 ANQGSEA. The J segment lost 0 bases and the V segment lost 7 bases, leaving 12 bases of the junction unmatched. CDR3 size: 16 residues.